Presented here are 10 T cell receptor beta chains from one specimen sequenced in a study of blood T cell repertoires in COVID-19. TCRdb's table, derived via immunoSEQ multiplex PCR, lists solely in-frame clones and lacks some. The table lists under 35,000 clones, 85% to 90% of them singletons. Specimen: peripheral blood. These TCRs come from a man aged 60 to 69 with acute or convalescent COVID-19.

This sequence joins TRBV18 and TRBJ2-5; 10 nucleotides line up with TRBD1. Germline CDR1 and CDR2: KGHSH and LQKENI. Trimming took 8 bases from V and 3 from J; bases not matched to a gene: 12. This CDR3 spans 16 amino acids. The CDR3 protein is CASTDLTGQGEETQYF. The CDR3 DNA is TGTGCCAGCACCGACCTCACCGGACAGGGGGAAGAGACCCAGTACTTC. Full variable domain (missing parts from reference TRBV18 and TRBJ2-5): NAGVMQNPRHLVRRRGQEARLRCSPMKGHSHVYWYRQLPEEGLKFMVYLQKENIIDESGMPKERFSAEFPKEGPSILRIQQVVRGDSAAYFCASTDLTGQGEETQYFGPGTRLLVL.

This clone was counted once. V usage is TRBV28 and J usage is TRBJ1-5; TRBD1 aligns across 7 bases. From germline, CDR1 is MDHEN and CDR2 SYDVKM. The J segment lost 5 bases and the V segment lost 6 bases, leaving 10 bases of the junction unmatched. The CDR3 length is 15 residues. The CDR3 is CASRRTGEWDQPQHF. Written as DNA, the CDR3 is TGTGCCAGCAGACGAACAGGGGAATGGGATCAGCCCCAGCATTTT.

The rearrangement uses TRBV6-5 and TRBJ1-6; a weak D match, TRBD1 (6 bases). V gave up 10 bases and J gave up 7 bases, with 17 bases separating them. This CDR3 has 14 amino acids. Germline assignment: CDR1 MNHEY and CDR2 SVGAGI. The CDR3 here is CATQRGGRNSPLHF. The CDR3, as DNA: TGTGCCACCCAGAGGGGGGGGCGGAATTCACCCCTCCACTTT.

V is TRBV7-2 and J is TRBJ2-2; 8 bases match TRBD2. The CDR3 totals 15 residues. With 5 bases clipped from V and 2 bases from J, the junction kept 4 bases outside the gene matches. Looked up from germline, CDR1 is SGHTA and CDR2 is FQGNSA. The CDR3 DNA is TGTGCCAGCAGCCTCTGGACTAGCAACACCGGGGAGCTGTTTTTT. Protein sequence: CASSLWTSNTGELFF.

This clone was observed once. This chain uses TRBV28 with TRBJ2-7; no clear D. The germline CDR1 and CDR2 sequences are MDHEN and SYDVKM. Trimming took off 3 bases at V and 7 bases at J, with 10 bases between the two ends. The CDR3 covers 12 residues. CDR3 sequence (DNA): TGTGCCAGCAGTTTCCCCAACATGGAGCAGTACTTC. Translation: CASSFPNMEQYF. Drawing the rest from reference TRBV28 and TRBJ2-7, the complete variable domain is DVKVTQSSRYLVKRTGEKVFLECVQDMDHENMFWYRQDPGLGLRLIYFSYDVKMKEKGDIPEGYSVSREKKERFSLILESASTNQTSMYLCASSFPNMEQYFGPGTRLTVT.

The V gene is TRBV19, the J gene TRBJ1-1; D remains unclear. Germline loops: CDR1 LNHDA, CDR2 SQIVND (reference sequence). The CDR3 is made up of 11 amino acids. V was trimmed by 5 bases and J by 6 bases, leaving 7 bases between them. The CDR3 spells CASSGRAEAFF. CDR3 DNA sequence: TGTGCCAGTAGTGGCCGGGCTGAAGCTTTCTTT.

This chain uses TRBV7-9 with TRBJ1-6; D is unclear. V dropped 4 bases and J dropped 10 bases, with 5 bases sitting between them. The CDR3 covers 11 residues. Germline assignment: CDR1 SEHNR and CDR2 FQNEAQ (reference sequence). CDR3 coding DNA: TGTGCCAGCAGCTCCAAATCACCCCTCCACTTT. Protein product: CASSSKSPLHF.

The CDR3 coding sequence is TGTGCCAGCAGTCGAAGGACTAGCGGGAGCACTGGGGCCAACGTCCTGACTTTC. The encoded protein is CASSRRTSGSTGANVLTF. The chain combines TRBV27 with TRBJ2-6; 13 positions match TRBD2. The CDR3 has 18 amino acids. Losses at the gene ends were 5 bases for V and 2 bases for J; bases not matched to a gene: 6. Germline lookup yields CDR1 MNHEY and CDR2 SMNVEV (reference sequence).

This sequence joins TRBV15 and TRBJ1-2; D gene ambiguous. Germline values: CDR1 LNHNV, CDR2 YYDKDF (reference sequence). Trimming left V 8 bases short and J 5 bases short, with 12 bases between. The CDR3 loop spans 12 amino acids. CDR3 nucleotides: TGTGCCACCGGCGGGGTGGGGTATGGCTACACCTTC. Translation gives CATGGVGYGYTF.

The V call is TRBV5-8, the J call TRBJ2-3; D is possibly TRBD1 (5 bases). Per the germline V gene, CDR1 is SGHTS and CDR2 is YDEGEE. This CDR3 region has 18 residues. V was trimmed by 0 bases and J by 0 bases, leaving 17 bases between them. The chain's CDR3 is CASSLEIHTGESTDTQYF. The CDR3 nucleotides read TGTGCCAGCAGCTTGGAAATTCACACAGGAGAAAGCACAGATACGCAGTATTTT.